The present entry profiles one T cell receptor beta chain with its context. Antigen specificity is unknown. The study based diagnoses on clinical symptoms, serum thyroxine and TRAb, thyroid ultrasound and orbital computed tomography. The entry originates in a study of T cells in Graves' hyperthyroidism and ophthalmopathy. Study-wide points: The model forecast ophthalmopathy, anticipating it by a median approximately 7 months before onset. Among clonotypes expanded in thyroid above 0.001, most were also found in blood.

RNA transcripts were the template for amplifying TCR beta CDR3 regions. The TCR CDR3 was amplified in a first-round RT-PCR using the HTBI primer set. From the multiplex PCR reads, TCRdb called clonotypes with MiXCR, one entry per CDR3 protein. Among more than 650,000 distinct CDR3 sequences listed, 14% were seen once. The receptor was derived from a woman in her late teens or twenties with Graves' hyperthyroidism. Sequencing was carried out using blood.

CDR3 in amino acids: CASSLFTGPQVDIQYF. CDR3 DNA sequence: TGTGCCAGCAGTTTATTCACAGGCCCTCAGGTAGACATTCAGTACTTC. The chain joins TRBV28 to TRBJ2-4, with D possibly TRBD1 on 5 matching bases. Germline CDR1 reads MDHEN; CDR2 reads SYDVKM. Trimming shortened V by 1 base and J by 8 bases, and 18 bases separated the two germline ends. This CDR3 region has 16 residues.